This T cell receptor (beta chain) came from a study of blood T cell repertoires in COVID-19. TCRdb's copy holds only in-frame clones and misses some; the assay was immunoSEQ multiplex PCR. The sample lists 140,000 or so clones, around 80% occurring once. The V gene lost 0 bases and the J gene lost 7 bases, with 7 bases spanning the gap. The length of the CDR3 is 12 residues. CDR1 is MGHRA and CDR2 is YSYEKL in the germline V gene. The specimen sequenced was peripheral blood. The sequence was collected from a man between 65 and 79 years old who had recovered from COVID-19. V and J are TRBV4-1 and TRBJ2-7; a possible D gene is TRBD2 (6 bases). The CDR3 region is CASSQDGREQYF. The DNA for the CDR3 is TGCGCCAGCAGCCAAGATGGGAGGGAGCAGTACTTC.